This passage covers 22 T cell receptor beta chains from one sample sequenced in a study of CD8 T cells in Susac syndrome. RNA was extracted with the RNeasy kit, and a quantity of about 0.5 to 1 ug was reverse transcribed using random hexamers. TCRdb reprocessed the immunoSEQ multiplex PCR reads with MiXCR, giving one entry per CDR3 protein. The sample has 180,000 or so distinct CDR3 sequences; 90% to 95% are singletons. The sample comprised CD4+ T cells from PBMCs. These receptors all come from a human donor with multiple sclerosis.

V usage is TRBV5-1 and J usage is TRBJ2-7, with no clear D. This CDR3 region has 14 residues. Trimming took off 2 bases at V and 0 bases at J, with 9 bases between the two ends. CDR1 is SGHRS, CDR2 YFSETQ, per germline. CDR3 DNA sequence: TGCGCCAGCAGCTTATACCCGAGCTCCTACGAGCAGTACTTC. The encoded protein is CASSLYPSSYEQYF. The complete variable domain, with remaining parts taken from reference TRBV5-1 and TRBJ2-7, reads KAGVTQTPRYLIKTRGQQVTLSCSPISGHRSVSWYQQTPGQGLQFLFEYFSETQRNKGNFPGRFSGRQFSNSRSEMNVSTLELGDSALYLCASSLYPSSYEQYFGPGTRLTVT.

The V and J genes are TRBV20-1 and TRBJ2-3; TRBD2 agrees at 7 bases. The CDR3 is made up of 16 amino acids. Germline CDR1 DFQATT, CDR2 SNEGSKA (reference sequence). The junction had 9 bases not matched to a gene; V was cut back by 2 bases and J by 1 base. CDR3 DNA sequence: TGCAGTGCTAGAACCCGATGGGCGGGAGGCACAGATACGCAGTATTTT. Residues: CSARTRWAGGTDTQYF.

This sequence joins TRBV3-1 and TRBJ1-2, with D unresolved. Germline lookup yields CDR1 LGHDT and CDR2 YNNKEL (reference sequence). V was cut by 4 bases and J by 4 bases, with 10 bases left in between. The CDR3 covers 13 residues. The CDR3 DNA is TGTGCCAGCAGCCCCTTGGACGGCTATGGCTACACCTTC. Protein product: CASSPLDGYGYTF. The complete variable domain, with remaining parts taken from reference TRBV3-1 and TRBJ1-2, reads DTAVSQTPKYLVTQMGNDKSIKCEQNLGHDTMYWYKQDSKKFLKIMFSYNNKELIINETVPNRFSPKSPDKAHLNLHINSLELGDSAVYFCASSPLDGYGYTFGSGTRLTVV.

This clonotype is a singleton in its sample. The CDR3 coding sequence is TGTGCCAGCAGCCTCCCTGGGTACGAGCAGTACTTC. Its protein product is CASSLPGYEQYF. The gene calls are TRBV7-8 and TRBJ2-7; D gene ambiguous. Per the germline V gene, CDR1 is SGHVS and CDR2 is FQNEAQ. The CDR3 extends over 12 amino acids. Between the trimmed V and J ends, which lost 5 bases and 4 bases, there was a span of 9 bases.

The rearrangement links TRBV29-1 to TRBJ1-1; D may be TRBD1 (5 bases). Germline V lookup: CDR1 SQVTM, CDR2 ANQGSEA. CDR3 length: 13 amino acids. The V end was cut by 7 bases, the J end by 1 base, with 13 bases between. CDR3 residues: CSASRGENTEAFF. The CDR3 coding sequence is TGCAGCGCATCCCGGGGGGAGAACACTGAAGCTTTCTTT. Full variable domain (missing parts from reference TRBV29-1 and TRBJ1-1): SAVISQKPSRDICQRGTSLTIQCQVDSQVTMMFWYRQQPGQSLTLIATANQGSEATYESGFVIDKFPISRPNLTFSTLTVSNMSPEDSSIYLCSASRGENTEAFFGQGTRLTVV.

The J gene is TRBJ1-6, the V gene TRBV20-1; 7 nucleotides line up with TRBD1. J gave up 8 bases and V 1 base, and 8 bases lay outside the gene matches. This CDR3 is 15 amino acids long. The germline CDR1 and CDR2 sequences are DFQATT and SNEGSKA (reference sequence). CDR3 amino acids: CSARVVDRVDSPLHF. CDR3 bases: TGCAGTGCTAGAGTCGTCGACAGGGTCGATTCACCCCTCCACTTT.

The chain combines TRBV30 with TRBJ2-5; D might be TRBD1 (5 bases). V was clipped by 4 bases and J by 0 bases, with 9 bases between them. This CDR3 spans 13 amino acids. Looked up from germline, CDR1 is GTSNPN and CDR2 is SVGIG (reference sequence). CDR3 in DNA: TGTGCCTGGACAGGGTCGGACCAAGAGACCCAGTACTTC. Its protein product is CAWTGSDQETQYF.

This clonotype was seen just once. The chain employs TRBV30 and TRBJ2-5, with D hard to call. The CDR3 runs to 11 residues. Germline CDR1 reads GTSNPN; CDR2 reads SVGIG (reference sequence). Trimming removed 0 bases from V and 5 bases from J, with 4 bases in between. CDR3 protein: CAWSVFETQYF. DNA of the CDR3: TGTGCCTGGAGTGTATTCGAGACCCAGTACTTC.

The V call is TRBV20-1, the J call TRBJ2-5; 10 bases are a match to TRBD2. In germline, CDR1 is DFQATT, CDR2 SNEGSKA (reference sequence). This CDR3 spans 16 amino acids. J was trimmed by 2 bases and V by 3 bases; bases with no gene match: 9. DNA for the CDR3: TGCAGTGCTAGTGGGGTACTAGCGGGACTGCAAGAGACCCAGTACTTC. This codes for CSASGVLAGLQETQYF.

The gene calls are TRBV5-1 and TRBJ1-4, with 10 bases matching TRBD1. The CDR3 is 14 amino acids. With V trimmed by 2 bases and J by 8 bases, 3 bases remained unmatched. Looked up from germline, CDR1 is SGHRS and CDR2 is YFSETQ. The CDR3 reads CASSLGQGGEKLFF. In DNA form, the CDR3 reads TGCGCCAGCAGCTTAGGACAGGGGGGAGAAAAACTGTTTTTT. Variable domain in full (rest from reference TRBV5-1 and TRBJ1-4): KAGVTQTPRYLIKTRGQQVTLSCSPISGHRSVSWYQQTPGQGLQFLFEYFSETQRNKGNFPGRFSGRQFSNSRSEMNVSTLELGDSALYLCASSLGQGGEKLFFGSGTQLSVL.

This chain links TRBV27 with TRBJ1-5; D gene ambiguous. Trimming cost V 2 bases and J 4 bases, with 9 bases left between them. The CDR3 has 14 residues. CDR1 is MNHEY and CDR2 is SMNVEV in the germline V gene (reference sequence). Here the CDR3 DNA reads TGTGCCAGCAGTTTACGGGAGGGTAATCAGCCCCAGCATTTT. Translated, it gives CASSLREGNQPQHF.

This rearrangement joins TRBV6-6 to TRBJ1-2; D is perhaps TRBD1 (5 bases). CDR1 is MNHNY, CDR2 SVGAGI, per germline (reference sequence). The CDR3 is 12 residues long. The V end was cut by 5 bases, the J end by 8 bases, with 12 bases between. The CDR3, as DNA: TGTGCCAGCAGTAGTGGGGGGTACGGCTACACCTTC. Its protein is CASSSGGYGYTF.

The CDR3 region has the DNA TGTGCCAGCAGCCAAGGAGAGACCTCTCAGTTCTTC. Protein sequence: CASSQGETSQFF. This rearrangement joins TRBV3-1 to TRBJ2-1; unclear D gene. This CDR3 spans 12 amino acids. V shed 1 base and J shed 13 bases, with 11 bases lying between them. Germline CDR1 is LGHDT and CDR2 is YNNKEL (reference sequence).

The chain has TRBV6-5 and TRBJ2-3; 10 nucleotides line up with TRBD2. Trimming took 0 bases from V and 4 from J; bases not matched to a gene: 7. The CDR3 extends over 17 amino acids. Looked up from germline, CDR1 is MNHEY and CDR2 is SVGAGI. CDR3 in DNA: TGTGCCAGCAGTTACTCGAGGAGCGGGGGGGCCCCAGATACGCAGTATTTT. This translates into CASSYSRSGGAPDTQYF.

This clonotype was counted a single time. The chain links TRBV30 to TRBJ1-6; weak D call: TRBD1 (5 bases). The CDR3 extends over 13 amino acids. V lost 4 bases and J 10 bases, leaving 14 bases between the germline ends. Germline V CDR1 and CDR2: GTSNPN, SVGIG (reference sequence). The CDR3: CAWNDSPGSPLHF. The CDR3 DNA is TGTGCCTGGAACGACAGCCCTGGGTCACCCCTCCACTTT.

This clonotype was seen only once. The rearrangement links TRBV28 to TRBJ2-7, with D perhaps being TRBD1 or TRBD2 (5 bases each). The length of the CDR3 is 16 residues. V shed 3 bases and J shed 9 bases, with 24 bases lying between them. The V gene's germline CDR1 is MDHEN and CDR2 SYDVKM. CDR3 bases: TGTGCCAGCAGTTTGGCCCGAGGGGTGGGGCTACGAGGGCAGTACTTC. It encodes CASSLARGVGLRGQYF.

V is TRBV5-6 and J is TRBJ2-2; a weak D match, TRBD1 (5 bases). V shed 4 bases and J shed 6 bases, with 10 bases lying between them. The CDR3 totals 13 residues. The germline V gene encodes CDR1 SGHDT and CDR2 YYEEEE. CDR3: CASSRNRPGELFF. For the CDR3, the DNA is TGTGCCAGCAGCCGCAACAGGCCCGGGGAGCTGTTTTTT.

The chain joins TRBV5-4 to TRBJ2-5, with TRBD1 identical over 7 bases. The CDR3 is 14 amino acids. The V and J ends lost 2 bases and 5 bases, in that order; junction bases with no gene match: 6. The germline V gene has CDR1 SGHNT and CDR2 YYREEE (reference sequence). CDR3 coding DNA: TGTGCCAGCAGCTTCCCTGGACAGGCGGAGACCCAGTACTTC. Protein sequence: CASSFPGQAETQYF.

Here the CDR3 DNA reads TGCGCCAGCAGCCCCGGACAGTTGGTGGTGGATGAGCAGTTCTTC. As protein: CASSPGQLVVDEQFF. This rearrangement joins TRBV5-1 to TRBJ2-1; a weak D match, TRBD1 (6 bases). Germline V gene data show CDR1 as SGHRS and CDR2 as YFSETQ. Trimming left V 4 bases short and J 8 bases short, with 19 bases between. The CDR3 sequence is 15 residues long. Variable domain in full (rest from reference TRBV5-1 and TRBJ2-1): KAGVTQTPRYLIKTRGQQVTLSCSPISGHRSVSWYQQTPGQGLQFLFEYFSETQRNKGNFPGRFSGRQFSNSRSEMNVSTLELGDSALYLCASSPGQLVVDEQFFGPGTRLTVL.

J is TRBJ2-1 and V is TRBV7-9, with 8 bases that match TRBD1. J was trimmed by 6 bases and V by 5 bases; bases with no gene match: 9. This CDR3 region has 15 residues. Per the germline V gene, CDR1 is SEHNR and CDR2 is FQNEAQ (reference sequence). CDR3 residues: CASSPLGTGTNEQFF. DNA of the CDR3: TGTGCCAGCAGCCCTCTCGGGACAGGTACCAATGAGCAGTTCTTC.

Only one count was recorded for this clonotype. This chain joins TRBV5-6 and TRBJ2-1, with TRBD2 identical over 8 bases. Per the germline V gene, CDR1 is SGHDT and CDR2 is YYEEEE. The CDR3 is 13 residues long. With 5 bases clipped from V and 9 bases from J, the junction kept 7 bases outside the gene matches. The CDR3 spells CASRSRAGAEQFF. The CDR3, as DNA: TGTGCCAGCAGATCCCGAGCGGGAGCTGAGCAGTTCTTC.

The sample holds one count of this clonotype. This chain connects TRBV29-1 to TRBJ2-6; D ambiguous. This CDR3 region has 13 residues. The germline gives CDR1 SQVTM, CDR2 ANQGSEA. The V gene lost 4 bases and the J gene lost 1 base, with 5 bases spanning the gap. The CDR3 region has the DNA TGCAGCGTTGTCCCTTCTGGGGCCAACGTCCTGACTTTC. Amino acids: CSVVPSGANVLTF.